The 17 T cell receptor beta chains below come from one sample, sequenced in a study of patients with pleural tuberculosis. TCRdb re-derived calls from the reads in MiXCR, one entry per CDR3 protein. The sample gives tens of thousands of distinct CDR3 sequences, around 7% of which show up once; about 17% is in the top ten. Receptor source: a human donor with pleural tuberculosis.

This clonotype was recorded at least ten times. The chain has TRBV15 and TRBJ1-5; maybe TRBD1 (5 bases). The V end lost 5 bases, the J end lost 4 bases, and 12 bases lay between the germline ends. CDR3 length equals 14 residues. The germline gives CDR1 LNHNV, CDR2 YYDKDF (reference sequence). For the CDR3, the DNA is TGTGCCACCAGCGGGGGACGGAGTAATCAGCCCCAGCATTTT. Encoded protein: CATSGGRSNQPQHF.

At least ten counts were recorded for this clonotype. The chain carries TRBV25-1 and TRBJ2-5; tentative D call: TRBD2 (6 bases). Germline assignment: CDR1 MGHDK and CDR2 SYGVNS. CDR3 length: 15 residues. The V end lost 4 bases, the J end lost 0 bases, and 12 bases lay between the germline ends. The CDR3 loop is CASSGDLAYQETQYF. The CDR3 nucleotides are TGTGCCAGCAGTGGGGACTTGGCGTACCAAGAGACCCAGTACTTC.

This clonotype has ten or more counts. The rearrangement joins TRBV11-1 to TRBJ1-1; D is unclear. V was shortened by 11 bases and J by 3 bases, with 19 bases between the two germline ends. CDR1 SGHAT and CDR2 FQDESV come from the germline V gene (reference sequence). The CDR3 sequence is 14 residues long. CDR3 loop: CASVGAGTDTEAFF. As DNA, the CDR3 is TGTGCCTCGGTAGGAGCGGGTACGGACACTGAAGCTTTCTTT. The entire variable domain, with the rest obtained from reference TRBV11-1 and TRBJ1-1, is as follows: EAEVAQSPRYKITEKSQAVAFWCDPISGHATLYWYRQILGQGPELLVQFQDESVVDDSQLPKDRFSAERLKGVDSTLKIQPAELGDSAMYLCASVGAGTDTEAFFGQGTRLTVV.

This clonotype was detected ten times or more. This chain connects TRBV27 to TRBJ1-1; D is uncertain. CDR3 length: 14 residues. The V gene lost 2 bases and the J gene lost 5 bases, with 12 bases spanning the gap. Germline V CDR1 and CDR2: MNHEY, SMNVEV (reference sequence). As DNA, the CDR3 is TGTGCCAGCAGTTTAGGGTTAGGAGGGACTGAAGCTTTCTTT. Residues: CASSLGLGGTEAFF.

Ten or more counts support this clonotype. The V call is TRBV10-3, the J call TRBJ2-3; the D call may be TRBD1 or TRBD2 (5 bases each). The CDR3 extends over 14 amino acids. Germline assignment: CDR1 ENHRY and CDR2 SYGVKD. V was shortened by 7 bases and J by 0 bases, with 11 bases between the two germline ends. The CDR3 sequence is CAIKPGRSTDTQYF. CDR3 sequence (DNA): TGTGCCATCAAGCCGGGACGCAGCACAGATACGCAGTATTTT.

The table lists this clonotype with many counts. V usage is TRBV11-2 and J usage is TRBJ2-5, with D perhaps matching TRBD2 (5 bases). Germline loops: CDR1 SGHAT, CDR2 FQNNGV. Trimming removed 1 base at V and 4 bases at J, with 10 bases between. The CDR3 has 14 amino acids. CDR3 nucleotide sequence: TGTGCCAGCAGCTTAGGAACGGGGTTAGAGACCCAGTACTTC. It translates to CASSLGTGLETQYF.

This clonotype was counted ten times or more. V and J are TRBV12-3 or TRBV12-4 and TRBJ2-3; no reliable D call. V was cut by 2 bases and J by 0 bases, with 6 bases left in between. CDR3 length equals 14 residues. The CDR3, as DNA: TGTGCCAGCAGTTTACCAGGAAGCACAGATACGCAGTATTTT. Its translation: CASSLPGSTDTQYF.

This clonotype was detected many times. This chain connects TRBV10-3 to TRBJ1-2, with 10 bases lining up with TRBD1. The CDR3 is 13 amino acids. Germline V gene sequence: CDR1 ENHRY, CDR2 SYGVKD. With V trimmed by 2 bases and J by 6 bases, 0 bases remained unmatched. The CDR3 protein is CAISEDRGHGYTF. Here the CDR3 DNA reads TGTGCCATCAGTGAGGACAGGGGGCATGGCTACACCTTC.

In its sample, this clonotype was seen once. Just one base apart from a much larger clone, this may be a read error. The CDR3 DNA reads as TGTGCCAGCAGCTCCGGGACAAGGGGGTTAGATGAGCAGTTCTTC. Amino acids: CASSSGTRGLDEQFF. The chain has TRBV7-6 and TRBJ2-1; possibly TRBD1 for D (6 bases). V was clipped by 4 bases and J by 8 bases, with 18 bases between them. Germline V CDR1 and CDR2: SGHVS, FNYEAQ. The length of the CDR3 is 15 residues.

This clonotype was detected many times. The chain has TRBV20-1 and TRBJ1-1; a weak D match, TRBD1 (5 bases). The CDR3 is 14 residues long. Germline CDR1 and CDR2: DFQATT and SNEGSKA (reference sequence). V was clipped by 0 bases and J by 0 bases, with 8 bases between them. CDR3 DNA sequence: TGCAGTGCTAGAGATTCAGGGATGAACACTGAAGCTTTCTTT. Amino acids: CSARDSGMNTEAFF.

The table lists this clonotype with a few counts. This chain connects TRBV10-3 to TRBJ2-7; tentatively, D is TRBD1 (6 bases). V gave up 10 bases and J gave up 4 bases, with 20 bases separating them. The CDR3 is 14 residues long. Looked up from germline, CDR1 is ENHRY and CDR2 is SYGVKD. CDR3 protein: CATNPRGPVYEQYV. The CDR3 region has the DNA TGTGCCACAAATCCCAGGGGCCCCGTATACGAGCAGTACGTC.

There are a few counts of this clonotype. The CDR3 nucleotides are TGCAGCGTTTATTACAGGGGGCGGAAGAACACTGAAGCTTTCTTT. Translated, it gives CSVYYRGRKNTEAFF. V and J are TRBV29-1 and TRBJ1-1; 9 nucleotides agree with TRBD1. The V segment lost 5 bases and the J segment 1 base; nucleotides outside the gene matches: 8. CDR1 SQVTM and CDR2 ANQGSEA come from the germline V gene. This CDR3 contains 15 residues.

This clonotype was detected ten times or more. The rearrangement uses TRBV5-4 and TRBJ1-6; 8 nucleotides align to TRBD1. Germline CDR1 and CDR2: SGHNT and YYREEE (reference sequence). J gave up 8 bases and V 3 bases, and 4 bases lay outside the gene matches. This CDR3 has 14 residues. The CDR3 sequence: CASSSDRDDSPLHF. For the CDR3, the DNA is TGTGCCAGCAGCTCGGACAGGGACGATTCACCCCTCCACTTT.

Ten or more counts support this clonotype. CDR3 loop: CASSLSEDEQYF. The CDR3 DNA sequence: TGTGCCAGCAGTTTATCGGAGGACGAGCAGTACTTC. J is TRBJ2-7 and V is TRBV28, with TRBD2 as a possible D gene (5 bases). Germline assignment: CDR1 MDHEN and CDR2 SYDVKM. V dropped 1 base and J dropped 5 bases, with 6 bases sitting between them. The CDR3 loop spans 12 amino acids.

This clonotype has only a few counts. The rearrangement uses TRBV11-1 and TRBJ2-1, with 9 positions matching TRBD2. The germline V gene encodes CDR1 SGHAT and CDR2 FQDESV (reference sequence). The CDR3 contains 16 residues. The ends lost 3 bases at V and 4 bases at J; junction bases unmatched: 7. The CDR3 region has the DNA TGTGCCAGCAGCTTTTCCGCGGGAGGGATGTACAATGAGCAGTTCTTC. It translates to CASSFSAGGMYNEQFF.

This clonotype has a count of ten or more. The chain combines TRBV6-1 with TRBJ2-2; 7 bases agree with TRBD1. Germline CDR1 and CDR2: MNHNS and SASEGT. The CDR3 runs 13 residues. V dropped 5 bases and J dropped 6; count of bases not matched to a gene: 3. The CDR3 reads CASSRQGPGELFF. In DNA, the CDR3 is TGTGCCAGCAGTCGACAGGGTCCCGGGGAGCTGTTTTTT.

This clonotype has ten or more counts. The CDR3 nucleotides read TGTGCCAGTAGTACATACAACTCCTACAATGAGCAGTTCTTC. This codes for CASSTYNSYNEQFF. The chain recombines TRBV19 with TRBJ2-1; D not resolved. The CDR3 is made up of 14 amino acids. Germline CDR1 is LNHDA and CDR2 is SQIVND (reference sequence). The V and J ends lost 4 bases and 0 bases respectively, with 7 bases between them.